The 22 T cell receptor beta chains reported below all come from one sample, sequenced in a study of identical twins listed by TCRdb under 2016. Library construction relied on 5' RACE. Sequencing instrument: Illumina HiSeq 2000. TCRdb trimmed the raw reads at Q25, called clones with MiXCR and kept productive beta chains. Under each unique CDR3 protein, matching rows form one entry showing the most common genes and DNA. The sample table records more than 1.5 million distinct CDR3 sequences; more than 30% of these occur just once. More than 0.25% of the sample comes from the top ten. The source material was cord blood. These receptors originate from a newborn girl in good health.

Concerning this clonotype: Germline is not matched at one junction end, which may reflect a read error. This rearrangement joins TRBV10-3 to TRBJ2-1; 13 bases agree with TRBD2. Germline lookup yields CDR1 ENHRY and CDR2 SYGVKD. This CDR3 has 16 residues. As DNA, the CDR3 is TGTGCCATCAGTGTCAGGACTAGCGGGAGAGGGAATGTGCAGTTCTTC. This gives the protein CAISVRTSGRGNVQFF.

This clonotype was counted at least ten times. The gene calls are TRBV12-3 or TRBV12-4 and TRBJ2-7; 7 nucleotides align to TRBD2. The CDR3 consists of 16 residues. With 2 bases clipped from V and 0 bases from J, the junction kept 7 bases outside the gene matches. This CDR3 reads CASSLPISGLSYEQYF. The CDR3 region has the DNA TGTGCCAGCAGTTTACCGATTAGCGGGCTCTCCTACGAGCAGTACTTC.

V usage is TRBV29-1 and J usage is TRBJ1-1; the D gene is possibly TRBD1 (6 bases). V shed 4 bases and J shed 1 base, with 10 bases lying between them. The CDR3 covers 13 residues. Germline CDR1 and CDR2: SQVTM and ANQGSEA. CDR3 sequence: CSVAGTPNTEAFF. The CDR3 DNA sequence: TGCAGCGTTGCCGGGACACCGAACACTGAAGCTTTCTTT. Using reference TRBV29-1 and TRBJ1-1 for the parts outside the CDR3, the full variable domain is SAVISQKPSRDICQRGTSLTIQCQVDSQVTMMFWYRQQPGQSLTLIATANQGSEATYESGFVIDKFPISRPNLTFSTLTVSNMSPEDSSIYLCSVAGTPNTEAFFGQGTRLTVV.

The chain recombines TRBV5-1 with TRBJ2-5, with D maybe TRBD2 (5 bases). Trimming pared 4 bases from V and 2 bases from J, leaving 9 bases between. Looked up from germline, CDR1 is SGHRS and CDR2 is YFSETQ. The CDR3 has 13 residues. DNA of the CDR3: TGCGCCAGCAGCCATGGGAGACAAGAGACCCAGTACTTC. Protein sequence: CASSHGRQETQYF. Full variable domain (remainder filled in from reference TRBV5-1 and TRBJ2-5): KAGVTQTPRYLIKTRGQQVTLSCSPISGHRSVSWYQQTPGQGLQFLFEYFSETQRNKGNFPGRFSGRQFSNSRSEMNVSTLELGDSALYLCASSHGRQETQYFGPGTRLLVL.

The chain recombines TRBV12-3 or TRBV12-4 with TRBJ2-3, with 13 bases lining up with TRBD2. The CDR3 length is 19 residues. V was pared by 4 bases and J by 0 bases, with 10 bases of the junction left unmatched. CDR3: CASSSRIGTSGTSTDTQYF. The CDR3 DNA reads as TGTGCCAGCAGTTCCCGGATAGGGACTAGCGGGACTAGCACAGATACGCAGTATTTT.

This clonotype occurred a few times. The J gene is TRBJ2-5, the V gene TRBV28; tentatively, D is TRBD1 or TRBD2 (5 bases each). Trimming removed 8 bases at V and 5 bases at J, with 15 bases between. Germline CDR1 MDHEN, CDR2 SYDVKM. The CDR3 covers 13 residues. As DNA, the CDR3 is TGTGCCAGCCTAACGGGACCTGCTGAGACCCAGTACTTC. It codes for CASLTGPAETQYF. Filled out from reference TRBV28 and TRBJ2-5, the complete variable domain reads DVKVTQSSRYLVKRTGEKVFLECVQDMDHENMFWYRQDPGLGLRLIYFSYDVKMKEKGDIPEGYSVSREKKERFSLILESASTNQTSMYLCASLTGPAETQYFGPGTRLLVL.

The chain combines TRBV4-2 with TRBJ1-2, with D perhaps TRBD1 (5 bases). This CDR3 is built from 15 residues. Germline V gene data show CDR1 as LGHNA and CDR2 as YNFKEQ. With 0 bases removed from V and 5 bases from J, the gap between germline ends came to 13 bases. CDR3 nucleotides: TGTGCCAGCAGCCAAGATCCGAGCAGGGCATATGGCTACACCTTC. Translated: CASSQDPSRAYGYTF.

This clonotype turned up a few times. The chain joins TRBV2 to TRBJ1-6, with D unresolved. Trimming stripped 6 bases from V and 9 bases from J, with 15 bases between. Germline lookup yields CDR1 SNHLY and CDR2 FYNNEI. CDR3 length: 14 amino acids. CDR3 sequence reads: CASSRRRIGSPLHF. In DNA, the CDR3 is TGTGCCAGCAGCCGGCGGAGGATTGGTTCACCCCTCCACTTT.

The V call is TRBV20-1, the J call TRBJ2-7, with 7 bases aligning to TRBD2. CDR3 length equals 14 residues. Germline CDR1 reads DFQATT; CDR2 reads SNEGSKA (reference sequence). J was trimmed by 1 base and V by 5 bases; bases with no gene match: 8. Here the CDR3 DNA reads TGCAGTGCTGGGGCCACGGGACTATCCTACGAGCAGTACTTC. Its translation is CSAGATGLSYEQYF.

The chain carries TRBV12-5 and TRBJ2-1, with TRBD2 identical over 14 bases. Germline-derived CDR1 and CDR2 are LGHNT and FRNRAP. The CDR3 runs 21 residues. With V trimmed by 0 bases and J by 7 bases, 17 bases remained unmatched. The CDR3 here is CASGLVPLGLAGGGVRNEQFF. The CDR3 bases are TGTGCTAGTGGTTTGGTACCTTTAGGACTAGCGGGAGGAGGGGTAAGGAATGAGCAGTTCTTC.

This clonotype was seen only a few times. The rearrangement links TRBV6-5 to TRBJ2-1; 14 positions agree with TRBD2. The CDR3 length is 21 residues. Germline loops: CDR1 MNHEY, CDR2 SVGAGI. Losses at the gene ends were 0 bases for V and 1 base for J; bases not matched to a gene: 11. CDR3 residues: CASSYSRSGTSGRSSYNEQFF. The CDR3, as DNA: TGTGCCAGCAGTTACTCGAGGTCCGGGACTAGCGGGAGATCATCCTACAATGAGCAGTTCTTC.

The chain carries TRBV3-1 and TRBJ2-5; TRBD2 agrees at 9 bases. The V segment lost 3 bases and the J segment 11 bases; nucleotides outside the gene matches: 13. Germline values: CDR1 LGHDT, CDR2 YNNKEL (reference sequence). The CDR3 has 15 amino acids. CDR3 amino acids: CASSHLAGLNNEQYF. CDR3 nucleotides: TGTGCCAGCAGCCATCTAGCGGGGCTAAACAATGAGCAGTACTTC.

This clonotype has a handful of counts. This chain connects TRBV20-1 to TRBJ2-3; D unresolved. The V end lost 0 bases, the J end lost 0 bases, and 16 bases lay between the germline ends. Germline V lookup: CDR1 DFQATT, CDR2 SNEGSKA (reference sequence). The CDR3 runs to 17 residues. The CDR3 region is CSARDPERWRSTDTQYF. DNA for the CDR3: TGCAGTGCTAGAGACCCAGAGAGGTGGCGGAGCACAGATACGCAGTATTTT.

This clonotype was picked up a small number of times. The chain couples TRBV12-3 or TRBV12-4 to TRBJ2-3; 14 bases line up with TRBD2. The CDR3 consists of 15 residues. V shed 6 bases and J 4 bases; nucleotides not matched to a gene: 3. The CDR3, as DNA: TGTGCCAGCAGCGGACTAGCGGGGGGCTCAGATACGCAGTATTTT. Translation: CASSGLAGGSDTQYF.

This clonotype was seen a handful of times. The chain recombines TRBV29-1 with TRBJ2-7; 8 bases match TRBD1. The CDR3 runs to 14 residues. Unmatched junction bases numbered 7, after V lost 4 bases and J lost 2 bases. The germline gives CDR1 SQVTM, CDR2 ANQGSEA. The CDR3 spells CSVVEAGGAYEQYF. The CDR3 bases are TGCAGCGTTGTGGAAGCAGGGGGCGCCTACGAGCAGTACTTC.

This chain uses TRBV27 with TRBJ1-6; D perhaps matches TRBD1 (6 bases). Germline V gene lookup returns CDR1 MNHEY and CDR2 SMNVEV (reference sequence). The CDR3 sequence is 14 residues long. V lost 1 base to trimming and J lost 10 bases, with 11 bases between them. The CDR3 nucleotides are TGTGCCAGCAGTTTATTACAGGGTGACTCACCCCTCCACTTT. Protein sequence: CASSLLQGDSPLHF.

The genes are TRBV19 and TRBJ2-7; D ambiguous. V lost 2 bases to trimming and J lost 0 bases, with 8 bases between them. The CDR3 runs to 14 residues. Germline V gene lookup returns CDR1 LNHDA and CDR2 SQIVND (reference sequence). In nucleotides, the CDR3 is TGTGCCAGTAGTATATCCCGGGTCTCCTACGAGCAGTACTTC. Its translation: CASSISRVSYEQYF.

The table lists this clonotype with a few counts. The chain recombines TRBV3-1 with TRBJ1-1; 10 positions match TRBD1. Germline CDR1 and CDR2: LGHDT and YNNKEL (reference sequence). The CDR3 is made up of 13 amino acids. The V segment lost 3 bases and the J segment 11 bases; nucleotides outside the gene matches: 6. CDR3 region: CASSQGPGQGAFF. CDR3 bases: TGTGCCAGCAGCCAGGGGCCGGGACAGGGGGCTTTCTTT.

The rearrangement links TRBV7-2 to TRBJ2-5; D may be TRBD1 (6 bases). This CDR3 has 15 amino acids. Germline V gives CDR1 SGHTA, CDR2 FQGNSA. Trimming took off 3 bases at V and 2 bases at J, with 13 bases between the two ends. Written as DNA, the CDR3 is TGTGCCAGCAGCTTTTATGGACAGAGACAAGAGACCCAGTACTTC. It yields the protein CASSFYGQRQETQYF.

This clonotype was seen only a few times. The V and J genes are TRBV6-5 and TRBJ1-4; D is unresolved. V was shortened by 4 bases and J by 5 bases, with 5 bases between the two germline ends. This CDR3 has 12 residues. The V gene's germline CDR1 is MNHEY and CDR2 SVGAGI. The CDR3 region has the DNA TGTGCCAGCAGTTCCTACAATGAAAAACTGTTTTTT. This translates into CASSSYNEKLFF.

The chain recombines TRBV4-2 with TRBJ2-4; the D is unclear. The CDR3 has 17 residues. Trimming took off 1 base at V and 0 bases at J, with 13 bases between the two ends. The germline V gene has CDR1 LGHNA and CDR2 YNFKEQ. The CDR3 protein is CASSQGVQRRAKNIQYF. CDR3 nucleotides: TGTGCCAGCAGCCAAGGGGTCCAGCGTAGAGCCAAAAACATTCAGTACTTC.

The CDR3 nucleotides read TGCGCCAGCAGCGCGCAACACACAGATACGCAGTATTTT. Translating gives CASSAQHTDTQYF. V and J are TRBV5-1 and TRBJ2-3; D not certain. This CDR3 is 13 amino acids long. V was trimmed by 4 bases and J by 2 bases, leaving 8 bases between them. In germline, CDR1 is SGHRS, CDR2 YFSETQ.